These 19 T cell receptor beta chains originate from one sample sequenced in a study of blood T cells in healthy people across ages. Then a second PCR, running about 6 to 11 cycles, was carried out with a sample-barcoded 5' primer and a J-beta primer mix. One entry per CDR3 protein results from TCRdb running MiXCR on the 5' RACE reads. The sample yields about 1 million distinct CDR3 sequences, roughly 45% seen once. The sequenced sample consisted of blood. The receptor source for this set is a woman aged 60-70 years in good health.

This clonotype was seen a handful of times. The chain is built from TRBV7-3 and TRBJ2-3, with TRBD2 as a possible D gene (5 bases). V shed 4 bases and J shed 0 bases, with 17 bases lying between them. The germline gives CDR1 SGHTA, CDR2 FQGTGA. This CDR3 has 17 amino acids. CDR3: CASSSPQGLASTDTQYF. The CDR3, as DNA: TGTGCCAGCAGCTCACCCCAAGGACTGGCGAGCACAGATACGCAGTATTTT.

The CDR3 region has the DNA TGTGCCACCAGCAGGTACCCTCCGGGGGACAGGGGATACAATGAGCAGTTCTTC. Amino acid sequence: CATSRYPPGDRGYNEQFF. This chain uses TRBV15 with TRBJ2-1, with 10 bases identical to TRBD1. The CDR3 runs to 18 residues. Germline CDR1 reads LNHNV; CDR2 reads YYDKDF (reference sequence). J was trimmed by 4 bases and V by 3 bases; bases with no gene match: 12.

The V call is TRBV20-1, the J call TRBJ2-1; D is perhaps TRBD1 (5 bases). This CDR3 is built from 11 residues. Between the trimmed V and J ends, which lost 8 bases and 9 bases, there was a span of 14 bases. Germline V gene data show CDR1 as DFQATT and CDR2 as SNEGSKA (reference sequence). The CDR3 here is CSTIYQGEQFF. The CDR3, as DNA: TGCAGTACCATCTACCAGGGTGAGCAGTTCTTC.

This clonotype turned up a few times. The V call is TRBV12-3 or TRBV12-4, the J call TRBJ2-3, with 8 nucleotides matching TRBD2. The junction had 12 bases not matched to a gene; V was cut back by 6 bases and J by 1 base. CDR3 size: 17 residues. The CDR3: CASSPIAGLARTDTQYF. The CDR3 nucleotides are TGTGCCAGCAGCCCAATCGCAGGACTAGCTCGCACAGATACGCAGTATTTT.

The CDR3 region is CAISDDLAGGNEQFF. The CDR3 DNA is TGTGCCATCAGTGACGACTTAGCGGGGGGCAATGAGCAGTTCTTC. The V gene is TRBV10-3, the J gene TRBJ2-1; 10 nucleotides match TRBD2. The CDR3 length is 15 residues. The trim removed 3 bases at V and 6 bases at J, leaving 5 bases unmatched. CDR1 and CDR2 (germline): ENHRY, SYGVKD.

J is TRBJ2-7 and V is TRBV20-1, with 13 bases lining up with TRBD2. The germline CDR1 and CDR2 sequences are DFQATT and SNEGSKA (reference sequence). The CDR3 contains 17 residues. The trim removed 1 base at V and 0 bases at J, leaving 6 bases unmatched. CDR3 sequence reads: CSARGTSGRAVSYEQYF. In DNA, the CDR3 is TGCAGTGCTAGAGGTACTAGCGGGAGGGCTGTCTCCTACGAGCAGTACTTC.

The genes are TRBV29-1 and TRBJ1-5; weak D call: TRBD1 (6 bases). V was shortened by 5 bases and J by 3 bases, with 11 bases between the two germline ends. This CDR3 is built from 13 residues. In germline, CDR1 is SQVTM, CDR2 ANQGSEA. The CDR3 loop reads CSVRGTHNQPQHF. In nucleotides, the CDR3 is TGCAGCGTTAGAGGGACACACAATCAGCCCCAGCATTTT.

Concerning this clonotype: Compared with germline, one end of the junction differs, possibly owing to a read error. The chain is built from TRBV5-6 and TRBJ2-3, with 8 bases matching TRBD2. Germline V lookup: CDR1 SGHDT, CDR2 YYEEEE. The CDR3 length is 16 residues. CDR3 nucleotides: TGTACCAGCAGCCCTAAGGGACGAGCGGGAGTCTATACGCAGTATTTT. Its protein is CTSSPKGRAGVYTQYF.

This clonotype was seen a handful of times. The CDR3 here is CASRGLAGVDNEQFF. In DNA, the CDR3 is TGTGCCAGCCGGGGACTAGCGGGAGTGGACAATGAGCAGTTCTTC. The rearrangement uses TRBV10-3 and TRBJ2-1, with 14 bases aligning to TRBD2. The V gene's germline CDR1 is ENHRY and CDR2 SYGVKD. This CDR3 region has 15 residues. The V segment lost 10 bases and the J segment 5 bases; nucleotides outside the gene matches: 7.

A word on this clonotype: One end of the junction does not line up with germline, which may come from a read error. The chain links TRBV15 to TRBJ2-5, with 11 nucleotides matching TRBD2. The CDR3 runs to 19 residues. In germline, CDR1 is LNHNV, CDR2 YYDKDF (reference sequence). The DNA of the CDR3 is TGTGCCACCAGTAGAGGTCTACTAGCGGGAGTCCTGTACCAAGAGACCCAGTACTTC. Protein: CATSRGLLAGVLYQETQYF. The full variable domain, with the rest looked up from reference TRBV15 and TRBJ2-5, is DAMVIQNPRYQVTQFGKPVTLSCSQTLNHNVMYWYQQKSSQAPKLLFHYYDKDFNNEADTPDNFQSRRPNTSFCFLDIRSPGLGDTAMYLCATSRGLLAGVLYQETQYFGPGTRLLVL.

The chain is built from TRBV10-3 and TRBJ2-5; 9 nucleotides agree with TRBD2. Per germline, CDR1 ENHRY and CDR2 SYGVKD. There are 15 residues in the CDR3. After removal of 3 bases from V and 9 bases from J, the junction contained 11 bases not matched to a gene. CDR3 DNA: TGTGCCATCAGTGACGAAGCGGGAGGCCTCCAGGCCCAGTACTTC. Its translation: CAISDEAGGLQAQYF.

This clonotype was counted ten times or more. This chain uses TRBV2 with TRBJ2-7, with D uncertain. Trimming left V 2 bases short and J 7 bases short, with 9 bases between. Germline V gene sequence: CDR1 SNHLY, CDR2 FYNNEI. The CDR3 totals 12 residues. The CDR3 DNA reads TGTGCCAGCAGTGAAATGCAGTGGGAGCAGTACTTC. Its translation is CASSEMQWEQYF. Using reference TRBV2 and TRBJ2-7 for the parts outside the CDR3, the full variable domain is EPEVTQTPSHQVTQMGQEVILRCVPISNHLYFYWYRQILGQKVEFLVSFYNNEISEKSEIFDDQFSVERPDGSNFTLKIRSTKLEDSAMYFCASSEMQWEQYFGPGTRLTVT.

This clonotype was seen only a few times. V usage is TRBV7-8 and J usage is TRBJ2-2, with D perhaps matching TRBD1 (6 bases). The CDR3 runs 16 residues. Between the trimmed V and J ends, which lost 1 base and 2 bases, there was a span of 11 bases. Germline V gives CDR1 SGHVS, CDR2 FQNEAQ. In DNA, the CDR3 is TGTGCCAGCAGCTTAGTTGCAGGGGCCAACACCGGGGAGCTGTTTTTT. Translated: CASSLVAGANTGELFF.

J is TRBJ1-1 and V is TRBV7-9; a weak D match, TRBD1 (6 bases). The CDR3 covers 13 residues. CDR1 and CDR2 from the germline V gene are SEHNR and FQNEAQ (reference sequence). Trimming took 2 bases from V and 9 from J, leaving 13 bases between them. This CDR3 is CASSLRNRAQAFF. The CDR3 DNA is TGTGCCAGCAGCTTACGAAACAGGGCTCAAGCTTTCTTT.

The sample holds many counts of this clonotype. This sequence joins TRBV7-9 and TRBJ2-7, with D perhaps TRBD1 (5 bases). Per germline, CDR1 SEHNR and CDR2 FQNEAQ (reference sequence). Trimming left V 0 bases short and J 6 bases short, with 9 bases between. The CDR3 extends over 13 amino acids. The CDR3 loop reads CASSLAGQTEQYF. CDR3 sequence (DNA): TGTGCCAGCAGCTTAGCGGGGCAGACCGAGCAGTACTTC. Combining the CDR3 with reference TRBV7-9 and TRBJ2-7 gives the whole variable domain DTGVSQNPRHKITKRGQNVTFRCDPISEHNRLYWYRQTLGQGPEFLTYFQNEAQLEKSRLLSDRFSAERPKGSFSTLEIQRTEQGDSAMYLCASSLAGQTEQYFGPGTRLTVT.

DNA for the CDR3: TGTGCCAGCAGCGTAGCAGACTCGGCGGGAGTTGTCATTAATGAGCAGTTCTTC. Its protein product is CASSVADSAGVVINEQFF. The chain uses TRBV9 and TRBJ2-1; 7 bases map to TRBD2. CDR1 is SGDLS and CDR2 is YYNGEE in the germline V gene. Trimming removed 0 bases from V and 7 bases from J; junction bases left unmatched: 16. The CDR3 has 18 amino acids.

This clonotype was counted only a few times. The chain links TRBV20-1 to TRBJ2-1; the match to TRBD2 covers 12 bases. Germline CDR1 DFQATT, CDR2 SNEGSKA (reference sequence). Losses at the gene ends were 1 base for V and 9 bases for J; bases not matched to a gene: 7. The length of the CDR3 is 15 residues. This CDR3 is CSARGTSGVYGEQFF. The CDR3 DNA is TGCAGTGCTAGAGGGACTAGCGGGGTCTACGGTGAGCAGTTCTTC.

The CDR3 region is CASRADAGRENIQYF. The CDR3 DNA sequence: TGTGCCAGCAGAGCCGATGCGGGGCGGGAGAACATTCAGTACTTC. The V call is TRBV6-5, the J call TRBJ2-4; TRBD2 matches 7 bases. Germline CDR1 and CDR2: MNHEY and SVGAGI. There are 15 residues in the CDR3. J was trimmed by 7 bases and V by 6 bases; bases with no gene match: 12.

This clonotype was counted only a few times. J is TRBJ2-4 and V is TRBV5-1, with 9 bases lining up with TRBD1. The DNA end is a closer match to TRBJ2-5, so the J assignment may be wrong. Germline CDR1 is SGHRS and CDR2 is YFSETQ. The CDR3 runs 18 residues. CDR3 sequence reads: CASTSIPWTGEVGETQYF. The CDR3, as DNA: TGCGCCAGCACCTCAATTCCCTGGACAGGGGAAGTGGGAGAGACCCAGTACTTC.